This TCR beta chain was sequenced in a study of T-cell reconstitution after alpha-beta-depleted transplantation in children. The CDR3 runs to 16 residues. Germline values: CDR1 LGHDT, CDR2 YNNKEL (reference sequence). Trimming took 1 base from V and 5 from J; bases not matched to a gene: 5. This sample's TCRbeta library carried unique molecular identifier barcodes. One entry per CDR3 protein, called by TCRdb with MiXCR from the PCR reads. The sample records more than 500,000 distinct CDR3 sequences, roughly an eighth being singletons. In this sample, this clonotype turned up many times. The receptor's source is a female patient aged 2-9 years who had a stem cell transplant for aplastic anemia, so the T cells may come from the graft donor. The rearrangement uses TRBV3-1 and TRBJ2-1; 10 nucleotides match TRBD2. The starting material was PBMCs, mostly from graft donor cells, obtained 180 days after TCRalphabeta/CD19-depleted stem cell transplant. The CDR3, as DNA: TGTGCCAGCAGCCAAGTCCCCGGGACTAGCGACAATGAGCAGTTCTTC. Protein: CASSQVPGTSDNEQFF.